This T cell receptor (beta chain) stems from a study of cytomegalovirus exposure and HLA in healthy donors. Concerning this clone: The antigen is not known.

PCR primers comprised 60 Vbeta and 13 Jbeta primers. Produced via immunoSEQ multiplex PCR; TCRdb's table is partial and in-frame only. The profile shows about 94,000 clones, approximately 80% of them singletons. The germline gives CDR1 SNHLY, CDR2 FYNNEI. This CDR3 spans 11 amino acids. The V and J ends lost 10 bases and 3 bases respectively, with 9 bases between them. Points from the study as a whole: TCR beta V- and J-gene trimming was later associated with a missense DCLRE1C variant.

The sample consisted of PBMCs. V usage is TRBV2 and J usage is TRBJ1-1, with a tentative D call TRBD1 (5 bases). The source is a man aged 25 to 40 in good health and CMV-seronegative. This CDR3 reads CATQGDTEAFF. CDR3 DNA sequence: TGTGCCACACAAGGGGACACTGAAGCTTTCTTT. Drawing the rest from reference TRBV2 and TRBJ1-1, the complete variable domain is EPEVTQTPSHQVTQMGQEVILRCVPISNHLYFYWYRQILGQKVEFLVSFYNNEISEKSEIFDDQFSVERPDGSNFTLKIRSTKLEDSAMYFCATQGDTEAFFGQGTRLTVV.